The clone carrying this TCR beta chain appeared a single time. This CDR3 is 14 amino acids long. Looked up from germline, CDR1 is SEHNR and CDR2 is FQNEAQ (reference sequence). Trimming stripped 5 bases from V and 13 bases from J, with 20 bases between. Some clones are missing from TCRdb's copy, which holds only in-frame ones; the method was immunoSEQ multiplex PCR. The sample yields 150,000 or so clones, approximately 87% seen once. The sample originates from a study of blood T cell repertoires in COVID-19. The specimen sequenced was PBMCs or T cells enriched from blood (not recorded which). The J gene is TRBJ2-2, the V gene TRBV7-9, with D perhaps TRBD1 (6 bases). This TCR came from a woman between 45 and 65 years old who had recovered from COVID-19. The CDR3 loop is CASSNALTGRWLFF. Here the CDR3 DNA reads TGTGCCAGCAGCAATGCCCTGACAGGAAGGTGGCTGTTTTTT.